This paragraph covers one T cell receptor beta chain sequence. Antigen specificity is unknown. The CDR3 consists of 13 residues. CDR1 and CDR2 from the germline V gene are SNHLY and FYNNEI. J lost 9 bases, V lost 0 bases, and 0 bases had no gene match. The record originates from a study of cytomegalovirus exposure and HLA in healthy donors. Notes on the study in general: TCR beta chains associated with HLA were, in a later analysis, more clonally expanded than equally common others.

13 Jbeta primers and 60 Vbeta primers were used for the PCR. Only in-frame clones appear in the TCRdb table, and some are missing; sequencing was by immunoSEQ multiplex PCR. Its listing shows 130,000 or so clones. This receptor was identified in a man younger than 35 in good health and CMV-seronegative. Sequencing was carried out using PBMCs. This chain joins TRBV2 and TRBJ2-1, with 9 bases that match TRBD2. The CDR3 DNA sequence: TGTGCCAGCAGTGAAGCGGGACTAGCTGAGCAGTTCTTC. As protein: CASSEAGLAEQFF.